The 31 T cell receptor beta chains listed next were all sequenced from one sample in a study of T cell responses to AZD1222 COVID-19 vaccine. Here immunoSEQ multiplex PCR was the method, and the copy in TCRdb shows in-frame clones only, minus some. The sample has 100,000 to 150,000 clones, 89% seen once. Material: peripheral blood, obtained on day 0 of AZD1222 vaccination. Every receptor here comes from an adult in good health.

The J gene is TRBJ2-1, the V gene TRBV4-3, with 7 bases aligning to TRBD2. The ends lost 1 base at V and 7 bases at J; junction bases unmatched: 19. This CDR3 has 19 amino acids. In germline, CDR1 is LGHNA, CDR2 YSLEER. Here the CDR3 DNA reads TGCGCCAGCAGCCAAGTAGCGTCGGGGCGGGGGACGGCGGGGAATGAGCAGTTCTTC. Protein: CASSQVASGRGTAGNEQFF.

This clone appeared once. The genes are TRBV5-1 and TRBJ1-2; 7 nucleotides align to TRBD1. The trim removed 0 bases at V and 6 bases at J, leaving 5 bases unmatched. The CDR3 loop spans 14 amino acids. Per the germline V gene, CDR1 is SGHRS and CDR2 is YFSETQ. The DNA for the CDR3 is TGCGCCAGCAGCTTGGATACAGGGGTCCATGGCTACACCTTC. It translates to CASSLDTGVHGYTF.

J is TRBJ2-5 and V is TRBV5-1; D is unclear. CDR3 length equals 14 residues. Germline CDR1 is SGHRS and CDR2 is YFSETQ. V lost 2 bases to trimming and J lost 2 bases, with 10 bases between them. CDR3 loop: CASSFGRNQETQYF. The CDR3 DNA is TGCGCCAGCAGCTTTGGACGGAATCAAGAGACCCAGTACTTC.

The chain links TRBV19 to TRBJ2-1; possible D gene TRBD2, 6 bases. V lost 6 bases, J lost 5 bases, and 17 bases lay in between. CDR3 length: 15 amino acids. Germline loops: CDR1 LNHDA, CDR2 SQIVND (reference sequence). The CDR3 nucleotides are TGTGCCAGTAGGGGAGGAGCGGGCGGAGACAATGAGCAGTTCTTC. Translation gives CASRGGAGGDNEQFF.

CDR3 sequence: CASSQGGYNEQFF. The CDR3 DNA reads TGTGCCAGCAGTCAGGGGGGTTACAATGAGCAGTTCTTC. The chain employs TRBV7-3 and TRBJ2-1, with D maybe TRBD1 (7 bases). Trimming took off 6 bases at V and 4 bases at J, with 10 bases between the two ends. This CDR3 region has 13 residues. Per the germline V gene, CDR1 is SGHTA and CDR2 is FQGTGA.

The chain combines TRBV27 with TRBJ2-1; 12 bases map to TRBD2. CDR1 MNHEY and CDR2 SMNVEV come from the germline V gene (reference sequence). The CDR3 runs to 17 residues. V was clipped by 5 bases and J by 4 bases; unmatched bases: 9. The CDR3 loop reads CASSPWTSGATYNEQFF. As DNA, the CDR3 is TGTGCCAGCAGTCCCTGGACTAGCGGGGCAACATACAATGAGCAGTTCTTC.

The chain employs TRBV12-3 or TRBV12-4 and TRBJ1-1, with D possibly being TRBD1 (6 bases). The CDR3 has 13 amino acids. The germline V and J ends were trimmed by 6 bases and 8 bases, with 16 bases remaining between them. The CDR3 protein is CASSRGLDREAFF. DNA for the CDR3: TGTGCCAGCAGCCGAGGATTGGACAGAGAAGCTTTCTTT.

CDR3 amino acids: CASSVRQSETQYF. CDR3 DNA: TGTGCCAGCAGCGTCAGACAGTCGGAGACCCAGTACTTC. V usage is TRBV7-6 and J usage is TRBJ2-5; a weak D match, TRBD1 (5 bases). There are 13 residues in the CDR3. With 5 bases removed from V and 5 bases from J, the gap between germline ends came to 12 bases. Looked up from germline, CDR1 is SGHVS and CDR2 is FNYEAQ.

The gene calls are TRBV3-1 (or the pseudogene TRBV3-2) and TRBJ2-1, with D perhaps TRBD1 (7 bases). With 1 base removed from V and 3 bases from J, the gap between germline ends came to 10 bases. CDR3 length: 15 amino acids. Germline V CDR1 and CDR2: LGHDT, YNNKEL (reference sequence). In nucleotides, the CDR3 is TGTGCCAGCAGCCAAGGGCAGGGGGGCTACAATGAGCAGTTCTTC. It codes for CASSQGQGGYNEQFF.

The V and J genes are TRBV9 and TRBJ2-1; TRBD2 is a possible D gene (5 bases). Trimming stripped 5 bases from V and 0 bases from J, with 15 bases between. The CDR3 is 16 amino acids. The V gene's germline CDR1 is SGDLS and CDR2 YYNGEE. The CDR3 nucleotides are TGTGCCAGCAGTGAAGAGGGAGAATCCTCCTACAATGAGCAGTTCTTC. Encoded protein: CASSEEGESSYNEQFF.

V and J are TRBV15 and TRBJ1-2, with D unresolved. The CDR3 length is 15 residues. The germline gives CDR1 LNHNV, CDR2 YYDKDF (reference sequence). V lost 3 bases, J lost 4 bases, and 15 bases lay in between. This CDR3 reads CATSSTPGYGYGYTF. In DNA, the CDR3 is TGTGCCACCAGCAGTACCCCGGGATACGGCTATGGCTACACCTTC.

The V and J genes are TRBV12-3 or TRBV12-4 and TRBJ2-1; no definite D call. The length of the CDR3 is 11 residues. Trimming shortened V by 5 bases and J by 4 bases, and 3 bases separated the two germline ends. CDR3 in DNA: TGTGCCAGCAGTGTATACAATGAGCAGTTCTTC. Amino acids: CASSVYNEQFF.

The chain combines TRBV19 with TRBJ1-4, with 9 positions matching TRBD1. This CDR3 is 15 amino acids long. Germline CDR1 and CDR2: LNHDA and SQIVND (reference sequence). Losses at the gene ends were 2 bases for V and 7 bases for J; bases not matched to a gene: 5. The CDR3, as DNA: TGTGCCAGTAGTATAACGGGGACAGGGATTGAAAAACTGTTTTTT. The encoded protein is CASSITGTGIEKLFF.

The chain has TRBV12-3 or TRBV12-4 and TRBJ2-5; D is undetermined. Deletions cut 7 bases from V and 5 bases from J, with 11 bases between. The CDR3 covers 12 residues. CDR3 in amino acids: CASTTLRETQYF. CDR3 sequence (DNA): TGTGCCAGCACCACCCTTCGGGAGACCCAGTACTTC.

This clone showed up just a few times. The V gene is TRBV19, the J gene TRBJ1-1; D perhaps matches TRBD1 (5 bases). This CDR3 spans 14 amino acids. Germline V CDR1 and CDR2: LNHDA, SQIVND (reference sequence). Trimming removed 1 base at V and 5 bases at J, with 11 bases between. CDR3 coding DNA: TGTGCCAGTAGTATAGCGGGGCGCGGGACTGAAGCTTTCTTT. Translating gives CASSIAGRGTEAFF.

J is TRBJ2-3 and V is TRBV6-2 or TRBV6-3; D might be TRBD2 (6 bases). Trimming removed 4 bases at V and 3 bases at J, with 8 bases between. The CDR3 spans 13 residues. In germline, CDR1 is MNHEY, CDR2 SVGEGT. The DNA of the CDR3 is TGTGCCAGCAGTTTGCTAGCGACAGATACGCAGTATTTT. This translates into CASSLLATDTQYF.

This chain links TRBV20-1 with TRBJ2-7; D is ambiguous. The ends were cut back, 4 bases at V and 3 bases at J, with 7 bases in the middle. The CDR3 has 11 amino acids. Germline loops: CDR1 DFQATT, CDR2 SNEGSKA (reference sequence). The DNA of the CDR3 is TGCAGTGCTACAGCCGGCTACGAGCAGTACTTC. This sequence encodes CSATAGYEQYF.

V is TRBV30 and J is TRBJ1-6, with TRBD1 matching over 9 bases. V dropped 5 bases and J dropped 8; count of bases not matched to a gene: 4. The germline V gene has CDR1 GTSNPN and CDR2 SVGIG (reference sequence). This CDR3 comprises 13 residues. CDR3 in amino acids: CAWARQGDSPLHF. Written as DNA, the CDR3 is TGTGCCTGGGCCAGACAGGGGGATTCACCCCTCCACTTT.

This clone was picked up a small number of times. The rearrangement links TRBV5-5 to TRBJ2-7; possibly TRBD1 or TRBD2 for D (5 bases each). This CDR3 region has 14 residues. Germline V lookup: CDR1 SGHKS, CDR2 YYEKEE (reference sequence). Trimming removed 3 bases from V and 2 bases from J, with 12 bases in between. CDR3 nucleotide sequence: TGTGCCAGCAGCTCCCAGTGGGGGACCTACGAGCAGTACTTC. Translating gives CASSSQWGTYEQYF.

The chain recombines TRBV11-2 with TRBJ2-1, with 8 bases fitting TRBD2. Germline-derived CDR1 and CDR2 are SGHAT and FQNNGV. The length of the CDR3 is 15 residues. J was trimmed by 3 bases and V by 5 bases; bases with no gene match: 6. CDR3 sequence (DNA): TGTGCCAGCAGCAACAGCGGGAGTAACTACAATGAGCAGTTCTTC. Protein sequence: CASSNSGSNYNEQFF.

The chain combines TRBV27 with TRBJ1-5, with D tentatively TRBD1 (5 bases). The germline V gene encodes CDR1 MNHEY and CDR2 SMNVEV (reference sequence). The CDR3 runs 16 residues. Trimming removed 6 bases at V and 1 base at J, with 16 bases between. The CDR3 protein is CASSPKRQGSNQPQHF. Written as DNA, the CDR3 is TGTGCCAGCAGCCCCAAGCGGCAGGGCAGCAATCAGCCCCAGCATTTT.

The chain links TRBV27 to TRBJ2-3; a possible D gene is TRBD1 (5 bases). V lost 4 bases and J 5 bases, leaving 13 bases between the germline ends. The CDR3 has 14 amino acids. Germline CDR1 is MNHEY and CDR2 is SMNVEV (reference sequence). The CDR3 is CASSSPGLEDTQYF. CDR3 nucleotides: TGTGCCAGCAGTTCCCCAGGGTTGGAAGATACGCAGTATTTT.

The rearrangement uses TRBV18 and TRBJ1-3; D unclear. CDR1 and CDR2 (germline): KGHSH, LQKENI. The CDR3 totals 15 residues. V dropped 2 bases and J dropped 2 bases, with 10 bases sitting between them. CDR3 sequence: CASSPVGNTGNTIYF. CDR3 DNA: TGTGCCAGCTCACCAGTTGGAAATACTGGAAACACCATATATTTT.

V and J are TRBV18 and TRBJ1-2; 9 nucleotides align to TRBD1. Germline V gene sequence: CDR1 KGHSH, CDR2 LQKENI. The CDR3 runs to 17 residues. V shed 2 bases and J 6 bases; nucleotides not matched to a gene: 13. The CDR3 sequence is CASSPGTGTSASDGYTF. The CDR3 DNA reads as TGTGCCAGCTCACCAGGGACAGGGACCTCGGCCTCGGATGGCTACACCTTC.

J is TRBJ2-3 and V is TRBV12-3 or TRBV12-4; D not resolved. The CDR3 is made up of 11 amino acids. Deletions cut 2 bases from V and 6 bases from J, with 3 bases between. The CDR3 protein is CASSLLDTQYF. CDR3 DNA: TGTGCCAGCAGTTTACTCGATACGCAGTATTTT.

This clone was seen only once. At one boundary the junction diverges from the germline segment, which might be a read error. V and J are TRBV2 and TRBJ2-7; 10 bases are shared with TRBD1. Germline lookup yields CDR1 SNHLY and CDR2 FYNNEI. This CDR3 has 15 amino acids. Written as DNA, the CDR3 is TGTGCCAGCAGAGAAGCGGGACAGGGGTTCTACGAGCAGTACTTC. Translation gives CASREAGQGFYEQYF.

V gene TRBV28 combines with J gene TRBJ1-5; 7 bases line up with TRBD1. V lost 8 bases, J lost 2 bases, and 12 bases stayed unmatched. Germline V gene data show CDR1 as MDHEN and CDR2 as SYDVKM. This CDR3 contains 16 residues. This CDR3 is CASDRVFQGGNQPQHF. The DNA of the CDR3 is TGTGCCAGCGATAGGGTTTTTCAGGGGGGCAATCAGCCCCAGCATTTT.

This clone was recorded only once. The rearrangement joins TRBV9 to TRBJ1-1, with 7 bases aligning to TRBD1. Germline loops: CDR1 SGDLS, CDR2 YYNGEE. The CDR3 contains 15 residues. V dropped 2 bases and J dropped 2; count of bases not matched to a gene: 6. The CDR3 DNA reads as TGTGCCAGCAGCGTCCTGGGACAGCTAAACACTGAAGCTTTCTTT. This sequence encodes CASSVLGQLNTEAFF.

The chain has TRBV12-1 and TRBJ1-4; the table's D gene call, TRBD1, was not cross checked with the DNA. TRBV12-1 is tagged as a pseudogene. The CDR3 runs 15 residues. The CDR3 DNA is TGTGCCAGCAGCGTCGAACAGGGATCTAATGAAAAACTGTTTTTT. Translated: CASSVEQGSNEKLFF.

A single count supports this clone. The J gene is TRBJ1-1, the V gene TRBV6-4; D perhaps matches TRBD1 (6 bases). The CDR3 runs 13 residues. Germline V gene lookup returns CDR1 MRHNA and CDR2 SNTAGT. The ends were cut back, 7 bases at V and 6 bases at J, with 15 bases in the middle. CDR3 sequence reads: CASKPTGSPEAFF. The CDR3 DNA is TGTGCCAGCAAACCGACAGGATCTCCTGAAGCTTTCTTT.

The rearrangement uses TRBV27 and TRBJ2-6; D ambiguous. The CDR3 has 15 residues. V lost 7 bases, J lost 1 base, and 11 bases lay in between. CDR1 and CDR2 from the germline V gene are MNHEY and SMNVEV (reference sequence). This CDR3 is CASISTASGANVLTF. In DNA form, the CDR3 reads TGTGCCAGCATTAGCACGGCTTCTGGGGCCAACGTCCTGACTTTC.